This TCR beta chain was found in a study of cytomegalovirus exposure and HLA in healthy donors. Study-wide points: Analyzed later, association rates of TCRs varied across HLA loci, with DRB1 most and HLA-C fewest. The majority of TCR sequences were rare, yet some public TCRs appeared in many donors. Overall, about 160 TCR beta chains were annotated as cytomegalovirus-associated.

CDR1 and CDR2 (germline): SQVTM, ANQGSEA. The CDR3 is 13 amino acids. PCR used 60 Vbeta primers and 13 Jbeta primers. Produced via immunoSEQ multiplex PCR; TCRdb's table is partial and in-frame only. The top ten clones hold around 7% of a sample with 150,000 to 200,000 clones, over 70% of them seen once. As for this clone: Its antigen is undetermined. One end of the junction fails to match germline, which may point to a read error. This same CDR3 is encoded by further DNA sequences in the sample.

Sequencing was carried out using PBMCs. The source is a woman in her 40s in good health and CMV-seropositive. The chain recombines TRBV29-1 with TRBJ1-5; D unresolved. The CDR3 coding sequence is TGCAGCGTTGAGGACGGGGTTAATCAGCCCCAGCATTTC. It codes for CSVEDGVNQPQHF.